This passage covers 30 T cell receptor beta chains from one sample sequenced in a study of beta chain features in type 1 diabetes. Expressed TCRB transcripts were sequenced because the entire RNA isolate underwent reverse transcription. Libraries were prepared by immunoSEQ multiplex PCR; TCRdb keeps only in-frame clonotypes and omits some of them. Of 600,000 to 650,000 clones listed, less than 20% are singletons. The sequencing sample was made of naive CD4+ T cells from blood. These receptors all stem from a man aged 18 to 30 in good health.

DNA for the CDR3: TGCAGCGGGTCATTCGGAGGCACAGATACGCAGTATTTT. Translated: CSGSFGGTDTQYF. The rearrangement links TRBV29-1 to TRBJ2-3; D unresolved. The germline V and J ends were trimmed by 7 bases and 1 base, with 12 bases remaining between them. Germline loops: CDR1 SQVTM, CDR2 ANQGSEA. This CDR3 comprises 13 residues.

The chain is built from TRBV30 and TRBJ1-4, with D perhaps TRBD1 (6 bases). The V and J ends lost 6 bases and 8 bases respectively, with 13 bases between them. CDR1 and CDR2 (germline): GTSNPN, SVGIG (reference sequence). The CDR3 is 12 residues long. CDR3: CACSGTREKLFF. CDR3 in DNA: TGTGCCTGTTCCGGGACAAGGGAAAAACTGTTTTTT.

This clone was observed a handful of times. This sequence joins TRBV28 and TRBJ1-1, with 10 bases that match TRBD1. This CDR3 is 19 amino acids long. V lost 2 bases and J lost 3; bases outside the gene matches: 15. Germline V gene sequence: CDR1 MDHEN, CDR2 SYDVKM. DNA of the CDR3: TGTGCCAGCAGTTTACCGACAGGGGGCGGGATTCGGGATCACACTGAAGCTTTCTTT. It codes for CASSLPTGGGIRDHTEAFF.

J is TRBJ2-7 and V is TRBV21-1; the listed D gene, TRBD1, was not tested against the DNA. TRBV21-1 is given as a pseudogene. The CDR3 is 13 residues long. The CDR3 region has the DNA TGTGCCAGCAGCAAAGGGGCCTGTTACGAGCAGTACTTC. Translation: CASSKGACYEQYF.

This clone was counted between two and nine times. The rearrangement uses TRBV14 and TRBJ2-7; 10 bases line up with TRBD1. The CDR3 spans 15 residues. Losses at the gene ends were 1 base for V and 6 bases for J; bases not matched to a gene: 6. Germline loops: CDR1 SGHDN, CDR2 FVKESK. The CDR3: CASSQVETGGFEQYF. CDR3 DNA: TGTGCCAGCAGCCAAGTCGAGACAGGGGGCTTCGAGCAGTACTTC.

The DNA of the CDR3 is TGCGCCAGCAGCCAGGACAGGCCCACCGGGGAGCTGTTTTTT. This translates into CASSQDRPTGELFF. This chain joins TRBV5-1 and TRBJ2-2; 7 bases match TRBD1. V shed 4 bases and J 4 bases; nucleotides not matched to a gene: 4. This CDR3 comprises 14 residues. Germline CDR1 is SGHRS and CDR2 is YFSETQ.

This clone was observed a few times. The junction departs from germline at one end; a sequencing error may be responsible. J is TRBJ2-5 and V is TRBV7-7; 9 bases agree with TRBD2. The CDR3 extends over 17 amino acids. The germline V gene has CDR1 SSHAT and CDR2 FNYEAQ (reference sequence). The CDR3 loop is CASSLARTSGLFETQYF. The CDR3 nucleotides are TGTGCTAGCAGCTTAGCGCGAACTAGCGGGCTATTCGAGACCCAGTACTTC. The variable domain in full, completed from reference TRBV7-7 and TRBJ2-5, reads GAGVSQSPRYKVTKRGQDVTLRCDPISSHATLYWYQQALGQGPEFLTYFNYEAQPDKSGLPSDRFSAERPEGSISTLTIQRTEQRDSAMYRCASSLARTSGLFETQYFGPGTRLLVL.

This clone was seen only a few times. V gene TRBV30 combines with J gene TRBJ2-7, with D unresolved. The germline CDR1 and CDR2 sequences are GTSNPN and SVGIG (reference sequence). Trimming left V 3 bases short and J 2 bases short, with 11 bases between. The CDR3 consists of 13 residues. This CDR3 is CAWRQAHPYEQYF. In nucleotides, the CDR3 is TGTGCCTGGAGGCAGGCCCACCCCTACGAGCAGTACTTC.

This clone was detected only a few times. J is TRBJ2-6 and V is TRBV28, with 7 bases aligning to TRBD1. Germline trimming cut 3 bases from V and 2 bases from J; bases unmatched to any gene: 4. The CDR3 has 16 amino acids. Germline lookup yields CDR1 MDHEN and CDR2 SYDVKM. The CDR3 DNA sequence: TGTGCCAGCAGTTTTGACGGGACAGCTGGGGCCAACGTCCTGACTTTC. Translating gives CASSFDGTAGANVLTF.

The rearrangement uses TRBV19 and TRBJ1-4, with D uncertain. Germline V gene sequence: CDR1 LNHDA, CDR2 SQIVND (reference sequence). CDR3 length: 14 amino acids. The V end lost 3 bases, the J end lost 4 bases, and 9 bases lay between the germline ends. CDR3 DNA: TGTGCCAGTAGTATTTCACGGAGTAATGAAAAACTGTTTTTT. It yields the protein CASSISRSNEKLFF.

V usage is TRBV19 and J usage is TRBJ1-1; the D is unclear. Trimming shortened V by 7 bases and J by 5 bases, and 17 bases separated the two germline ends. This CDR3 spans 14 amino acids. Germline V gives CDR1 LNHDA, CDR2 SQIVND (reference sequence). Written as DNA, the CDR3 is TGTGCCAGTAATGTCCAGATCTCGGGGACTGAAGCTTTCTTT. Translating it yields CASNVQISGTEAFF.

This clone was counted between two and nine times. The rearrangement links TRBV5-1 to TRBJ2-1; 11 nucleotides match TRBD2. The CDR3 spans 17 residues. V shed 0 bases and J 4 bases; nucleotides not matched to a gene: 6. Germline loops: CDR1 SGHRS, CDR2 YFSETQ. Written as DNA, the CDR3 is TGCGCCAGCAGCTTGGTGGCTAGCGGGGGGTCATACAATGAGCAGTTCTTC. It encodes CASSLVASGGSYNEQFF.

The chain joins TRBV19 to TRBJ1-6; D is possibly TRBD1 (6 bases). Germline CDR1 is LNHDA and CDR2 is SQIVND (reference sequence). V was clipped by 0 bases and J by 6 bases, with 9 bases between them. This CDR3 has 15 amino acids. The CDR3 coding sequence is TGTGCCAGTAGTATAGATCGGGGGGCTAATTCACCCCTCCACTTT. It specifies CASSIDRGANSPLHF.

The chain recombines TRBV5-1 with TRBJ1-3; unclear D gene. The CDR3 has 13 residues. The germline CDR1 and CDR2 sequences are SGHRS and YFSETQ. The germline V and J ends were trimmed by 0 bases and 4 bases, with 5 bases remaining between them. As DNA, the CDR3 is TGCGCCAGCAGCTTGGAGTGGGGAAACACCATATATTTT. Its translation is CASSLEWGNTIYF.

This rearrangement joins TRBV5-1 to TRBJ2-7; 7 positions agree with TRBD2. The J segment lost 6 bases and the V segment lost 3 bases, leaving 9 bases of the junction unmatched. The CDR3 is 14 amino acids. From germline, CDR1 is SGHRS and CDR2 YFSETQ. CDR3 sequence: CASSSREALGEQYF. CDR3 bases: TGCGCCAGCAGCTCTCGGGAGGCACTGGGCGAGCAGTACTTC.

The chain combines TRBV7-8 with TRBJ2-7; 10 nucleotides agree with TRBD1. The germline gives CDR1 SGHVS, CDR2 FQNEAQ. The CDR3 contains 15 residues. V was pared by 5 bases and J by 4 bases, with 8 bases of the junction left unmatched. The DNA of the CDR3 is TGTGCCAGCAGCCCTGTCTGGACAGGGGGGTACGAGCAGTACTTC. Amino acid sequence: CASSPVWTGGYEQYF.

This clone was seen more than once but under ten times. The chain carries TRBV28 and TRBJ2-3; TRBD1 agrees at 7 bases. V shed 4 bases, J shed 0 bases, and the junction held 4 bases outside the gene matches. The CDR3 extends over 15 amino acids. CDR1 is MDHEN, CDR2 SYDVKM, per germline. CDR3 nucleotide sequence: TGTGCCAGCAGTTCCCCGGGACAGAGCACAGATACGCAGTATTTT. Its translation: CASSSPGQSTDTQYF.

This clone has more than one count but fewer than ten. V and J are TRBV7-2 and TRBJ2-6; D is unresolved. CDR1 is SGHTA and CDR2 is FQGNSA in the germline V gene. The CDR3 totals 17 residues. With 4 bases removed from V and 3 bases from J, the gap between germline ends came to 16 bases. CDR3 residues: CASSSSSVGSGANVLTF. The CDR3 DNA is TGTGCCAGCAGCTCCTCTTCGGTGGGTAGTGGGGCCAACGTCCTGACTTTC.

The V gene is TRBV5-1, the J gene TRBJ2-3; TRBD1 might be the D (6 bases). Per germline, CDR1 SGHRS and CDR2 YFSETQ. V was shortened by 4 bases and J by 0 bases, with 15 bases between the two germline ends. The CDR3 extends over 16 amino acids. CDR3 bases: TGCGCCAGCAGCCGAGACAGGCAAACTAGCACAGATACGCAGTATTTT. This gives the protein CASSRDRQTSTDTQYF.

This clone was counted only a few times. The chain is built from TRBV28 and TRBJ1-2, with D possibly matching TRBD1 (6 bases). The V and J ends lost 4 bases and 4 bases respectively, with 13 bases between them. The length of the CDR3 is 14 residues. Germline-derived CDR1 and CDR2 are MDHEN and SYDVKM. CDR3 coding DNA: TGTGCCAGCAGTTCAACAGGGCCCCCCTATGGCTACACCTTC. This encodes CASSSTGPPYGYTF.

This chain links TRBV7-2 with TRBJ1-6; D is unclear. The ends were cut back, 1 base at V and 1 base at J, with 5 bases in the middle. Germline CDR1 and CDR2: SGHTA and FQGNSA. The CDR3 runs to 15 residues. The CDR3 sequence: CASSLVGSYNSPLHF. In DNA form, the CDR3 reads TGTGCCAGCAGCTTAGTTGGGTCCTATAATTCACCCCTCCACTTT.

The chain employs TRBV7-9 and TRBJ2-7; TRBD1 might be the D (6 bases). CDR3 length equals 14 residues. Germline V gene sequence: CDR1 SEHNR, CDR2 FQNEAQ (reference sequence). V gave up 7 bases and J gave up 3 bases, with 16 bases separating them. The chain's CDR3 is CASTLRDTVYEQYF. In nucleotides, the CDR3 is TGTGCCAGCACCCTACGGGACACTGTCTACGAGCAGTACTTC.

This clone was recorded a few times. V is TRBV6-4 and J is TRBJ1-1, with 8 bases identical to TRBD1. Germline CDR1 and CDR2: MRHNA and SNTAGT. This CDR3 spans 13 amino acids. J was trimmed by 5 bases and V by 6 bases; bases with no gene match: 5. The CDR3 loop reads CASSRQGWTEAFF. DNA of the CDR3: TGTGCCAGCAGCAGACAGGGGTGGACTGAAGCTTTCTTT.

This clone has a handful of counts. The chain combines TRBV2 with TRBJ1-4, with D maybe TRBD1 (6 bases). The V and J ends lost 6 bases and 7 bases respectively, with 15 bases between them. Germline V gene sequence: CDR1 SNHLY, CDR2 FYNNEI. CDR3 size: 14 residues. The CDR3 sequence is CASRVNRDGEKLFF. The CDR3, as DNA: TGTGCCAGCAGGGTTAACAGGGATGGTGAAAAACTGTTTTTT.

CDR3 protein: CASSMEHGYTF. CDR3 DNA sequence: TGTGCCAGCAGCATGGAACATGGCTACACCTTC. The V and J genes are TRBV21-1 and TRBJ1-2. TRBV21-1 corresponds to a pseudogene. CDR3 length: 11 amino acids.

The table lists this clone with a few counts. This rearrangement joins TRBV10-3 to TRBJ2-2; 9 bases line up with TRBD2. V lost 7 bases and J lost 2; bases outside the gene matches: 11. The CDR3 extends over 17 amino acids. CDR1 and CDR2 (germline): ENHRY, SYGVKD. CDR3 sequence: CAITRRGSGSNTGELFF. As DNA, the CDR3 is TGTGCCATCACCCGGCGGGGTAGCGGGAGCAACACCGGGGAGCTGTTTTTT.

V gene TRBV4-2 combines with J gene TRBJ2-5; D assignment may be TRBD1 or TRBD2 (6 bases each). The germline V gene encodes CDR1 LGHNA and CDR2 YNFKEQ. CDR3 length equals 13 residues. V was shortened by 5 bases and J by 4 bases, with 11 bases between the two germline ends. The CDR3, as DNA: TGTGCCAGCAGCAGGGGGGAGGTAGAGACCCAGTACTTC. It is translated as CASSRGEVETQYF.

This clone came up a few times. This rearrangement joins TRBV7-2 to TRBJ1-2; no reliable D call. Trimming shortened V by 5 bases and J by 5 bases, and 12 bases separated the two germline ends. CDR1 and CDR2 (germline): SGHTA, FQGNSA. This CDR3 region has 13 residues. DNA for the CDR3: TGTGCCAGCAGCCCTGGCGTGCGGTATGGCTACACCTTC. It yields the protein CASSPGVRYGYTF.

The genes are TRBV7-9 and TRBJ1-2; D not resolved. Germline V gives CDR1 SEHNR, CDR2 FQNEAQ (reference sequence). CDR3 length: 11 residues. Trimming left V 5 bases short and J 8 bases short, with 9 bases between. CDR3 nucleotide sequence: TGTGCCAGCAGCAACCGACGCGGCTACACCTTC. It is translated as CASSNRRGYTF.

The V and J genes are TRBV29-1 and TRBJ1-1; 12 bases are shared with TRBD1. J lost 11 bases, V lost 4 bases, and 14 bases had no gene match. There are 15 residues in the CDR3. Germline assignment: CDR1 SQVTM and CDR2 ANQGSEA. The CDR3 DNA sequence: TGCAGCGTTGTGAACGGCGGGACAGGGGGCTTGGGGGCTTTCTTT. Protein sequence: CSVVNGGTGGLGAFF. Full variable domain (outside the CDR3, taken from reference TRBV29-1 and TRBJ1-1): SAVISQKPSRDICQRGTSLTIQCQVDSQVTMMFWYRQQPGQSLTLIATANQGSEATYESGFVIDKFPISRPNLTFSTLTVSNMSPEDSSIYLCSVVNGGTGGLGAFFGQGTRLTVV.